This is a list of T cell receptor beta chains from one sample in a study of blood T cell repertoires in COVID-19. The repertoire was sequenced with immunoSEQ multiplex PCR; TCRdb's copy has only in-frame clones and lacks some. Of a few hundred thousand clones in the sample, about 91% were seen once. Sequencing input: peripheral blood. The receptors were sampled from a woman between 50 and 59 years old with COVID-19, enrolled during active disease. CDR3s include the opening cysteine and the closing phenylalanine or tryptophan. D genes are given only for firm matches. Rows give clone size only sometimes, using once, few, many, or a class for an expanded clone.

CDR3aa: CASSVTSGGYEQYF
CDR3nt: TGTGCCAGCAGCGTGACTAGCGGGGGTTACGAGCAGTACTTC
d_gene: TRBD2
j_gene: TRBJ2-7
v_gene: TRBV9
abundance: -

CDR3aa: CASSHLTGDTEAFF
CDR3nt: TGTGCCAGCAGCCATCTCACAGGGGACACTGAAGCTTTCTTT
d_gene: TRBD1
j_gene: TRBJ1-1
v_gene: TRBV3-1/TRBV3-2
abundance: -

CDR3aa: CASSGLITYEQYF
CDR3nt: TGTGCCAGCAGTGGGCTCATTACCTACGAGCAGTACTTC
d_gene: -
j_gene: TRBJ2-7
v_gene: TRBV28
abundance: once

CDR3aa: CASSLDPGGPSQHF
CDR3nt: TGCGCCAGCAGCTTGGATCCAGGGGGACCGTCCCAGCATTTT
d_gene: TRBD1
j_gene: TRBJ1-5
v_gene: TRBV5-1
abundance: few

CDR3aa: CASSPHGGTGELFF
CDR3nt: TGTGCCAGCAGCCCCCATGGGGGGACCGGGGAGCTGTTTTTT
d_gene: -
j_gene: TRBJ2-2
v_gene: TRBV9
abundance: -

CDR3aa: CASSWDFAGGVTDTQYF
CDR3nt: TGTGCCAGCAGCTGGGACTTCGCGGGGGGAGTCACAGATACGCAGTATTTT
d_gene: TRBD2
j_gene: TRBJ2-3
v_gene: TRBV7-2
abundance: once

CDR3aa: CASSYSRRTRFYEQYF
CDR3nt: TGTGCCAGCAGTTACTCGAGAAGGACAAGGTTCTACGAGCAGTACTTC
d_gene: -
j_gene: TRBJ2-7
v_gene: TRBV6-5
abundance: -

CDR3aa: CATTTLDGTGVYGYTF
CDR3nt: TGTGCCACCACTACTTTGGATGGGACAGGGGTATATGGCTACACCTTC
d_gene: TRBD1
j_gene: TRBJ1-2
v_gene: TRBV5-4
abundance: -

CDR3aa: CASSLITRRGYTF
CDR3nt: TGTGCCAGCAGCCTTATAACCCGGCGGGGCTACACCTTC
d_gene: -
j_gene: TRBJ1-2
v_gene: TRBV12-3/TRBV12-4
abundance: -

CDR3aa: CASSLQGGLYEQYF
CDR3nt: TGCGCCAGCAGCCTACAGGGGGGACTCTACGAGCAGTACTTC
d_gene: TRBD1
j_gene: TRBJ2-7
v_gene: TRBV4-1
abundance: -

CDR3aa: CAWAKGYSNQPQHF
CDR3nt: TGTGCCTGGGCGAAGGGGTATAGCAATCAGCCCCAGCATTTT
d_gene: -
j_gene: TRBJ1-5
v_gene: TRBV2
abundance: -

CDR3aa: CASSLSGRANTEAFF
CDR3nt: TGTGCCAGCAGTCTATCAGGGAGGGCGAACACTGAAGCTTTCTTT
d_gene: -
j_gene: TRBJ1-1
v_gene: TRBV27
abundance: -

CDR3aa: CASGRDSQKAFF
CDR3nt: TGTGCCAGCGGCCGCGACAGTCAGAAAGCTTTCTTT
d_gene: -
j_gene: TRBJ1-1
v_gene: TRBV3-1/TRBV3-2
abundance: -

CDR3aa: CASSTQGSGNTIYF
CDR3nt: TGTGCCAGTAGTACACAGGGTTCTGGAAACACCATATATTTT
d_gene: -
j_gene: TRBJ1-3
v_gene: TRBV19
abundance: -